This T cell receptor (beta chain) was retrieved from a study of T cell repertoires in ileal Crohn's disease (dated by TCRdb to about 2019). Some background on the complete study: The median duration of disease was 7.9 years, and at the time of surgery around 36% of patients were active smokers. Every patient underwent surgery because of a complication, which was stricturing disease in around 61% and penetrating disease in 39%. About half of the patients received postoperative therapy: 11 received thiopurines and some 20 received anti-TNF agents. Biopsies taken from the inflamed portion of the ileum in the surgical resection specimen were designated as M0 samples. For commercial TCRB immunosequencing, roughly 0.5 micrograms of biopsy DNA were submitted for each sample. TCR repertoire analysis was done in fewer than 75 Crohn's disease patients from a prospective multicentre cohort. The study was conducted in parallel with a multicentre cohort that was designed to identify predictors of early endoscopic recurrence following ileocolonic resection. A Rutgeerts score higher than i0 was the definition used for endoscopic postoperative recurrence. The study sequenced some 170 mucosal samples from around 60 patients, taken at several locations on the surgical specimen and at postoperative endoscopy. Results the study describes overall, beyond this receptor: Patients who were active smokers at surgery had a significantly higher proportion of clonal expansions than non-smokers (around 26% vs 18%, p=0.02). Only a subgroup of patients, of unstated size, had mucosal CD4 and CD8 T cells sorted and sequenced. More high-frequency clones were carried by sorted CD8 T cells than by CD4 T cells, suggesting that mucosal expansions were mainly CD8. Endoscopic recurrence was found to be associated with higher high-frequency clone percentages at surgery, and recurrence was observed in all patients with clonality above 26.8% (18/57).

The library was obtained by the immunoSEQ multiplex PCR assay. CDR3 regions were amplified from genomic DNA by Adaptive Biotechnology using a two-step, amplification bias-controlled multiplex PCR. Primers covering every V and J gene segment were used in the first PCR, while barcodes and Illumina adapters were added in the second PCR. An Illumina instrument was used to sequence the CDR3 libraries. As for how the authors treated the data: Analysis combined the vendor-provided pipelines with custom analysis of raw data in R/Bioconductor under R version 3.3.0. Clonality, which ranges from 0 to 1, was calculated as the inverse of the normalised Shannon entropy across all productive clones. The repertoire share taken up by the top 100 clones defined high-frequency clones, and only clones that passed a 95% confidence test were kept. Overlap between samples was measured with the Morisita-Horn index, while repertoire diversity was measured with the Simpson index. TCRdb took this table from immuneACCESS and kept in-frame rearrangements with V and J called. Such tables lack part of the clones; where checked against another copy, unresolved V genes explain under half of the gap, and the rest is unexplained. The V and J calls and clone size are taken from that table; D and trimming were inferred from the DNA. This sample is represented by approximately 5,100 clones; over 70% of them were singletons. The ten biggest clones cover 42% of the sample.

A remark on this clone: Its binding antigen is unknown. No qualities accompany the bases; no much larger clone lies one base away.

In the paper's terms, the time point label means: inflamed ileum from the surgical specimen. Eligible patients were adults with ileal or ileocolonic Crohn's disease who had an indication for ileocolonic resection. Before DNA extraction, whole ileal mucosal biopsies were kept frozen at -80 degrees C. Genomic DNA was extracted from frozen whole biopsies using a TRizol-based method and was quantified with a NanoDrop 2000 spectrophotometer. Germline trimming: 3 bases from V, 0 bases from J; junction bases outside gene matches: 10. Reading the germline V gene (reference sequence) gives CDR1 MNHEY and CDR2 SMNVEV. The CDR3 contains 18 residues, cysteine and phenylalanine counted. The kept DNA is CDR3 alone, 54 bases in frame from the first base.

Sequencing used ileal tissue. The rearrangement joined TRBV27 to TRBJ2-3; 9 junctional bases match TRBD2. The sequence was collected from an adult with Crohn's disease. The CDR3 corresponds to CASSFLGRGGVSTDTQYF. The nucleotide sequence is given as TGTGCCAGCAGTTTCCTAGGGCGGGGGGGCGTGAGCACAGATACGCAGTATTTT.